This T cell receptor (beta chain) was observed in a study of T-cell reconstitution after alpha-beta-depleted transplantation in children. Preparation of the TCRbeta library involved a method that used unique molecular identifiers. TCRdb reprocessed the PCR reads with MiXCR, giving one entry per CDR3 protein. The sample holds hundreds of thousands of distinct CDR3 sequences, around 17% seen once. CDR3 size: 14 residues. The germline V gene encodes CDR1 DFQATT and CDR2 SNEGSKA (reference sequence). With 4 bases clipped from V and 1 base from J, the junction kept 4 bases outside the gene matches. This clonotype was seen many times.

The chain carries TRBV20-1 and TRBJ1-5; 7 positions agree with TRBD1. The source was PBMCs from the stem cell graft donor, collected from the stem cell graft. The clonotype originates from a human donor who donated a stem cell graft to a child with acute myeloid leukemia. CDR3 nucleotides: TGCAGTGCTAAAGGGGGCGCGAGCAATCAGCCCCAGCATTTT. Its protein product is CSAKGGASNQPQHF.